This T cell receptor (beta chain) was sequenced in a study of response to subunit inactivated influenza vaccine. General observations from the study: Authors suggested that a seasonal influenza vaccination recruits few new T cells each time.

The germline V gene has CDR1 SGDLS and CDR2 YYNGEE. The junction had 5 bases not matched to a gene; V was cut back by 1 base and J by 5 bases. The CDR3 length is 15 residues. With regard to this clonotype: Its antigen is currently unknown.

TCRdb reprocessed the RT-PCR reads with MiXCR, giving one entry per CDR3 protein. The data contain about 620,000 distinct CDR3 sequences, 12% of them singletons. This material consisted of PBMCs from blood, taken on the day of vaccination. V usage is TRBV9 and J usage is TRBJ2-3, with 9 bases lining up with TRBD1. This receptor was taken from a man between 45 and 60 years old who received an inactivated influenza vaccine. CDR3 DNA sequence: TGTGCCAGCAGCGTATTAGGGGACAGGGTAGATACGCAGTATTTT. This codes for CASSVLGDRVDTQYF.